This TCR beta chain was identified in a study of cytomegalovirus exposure and HLA in healthy donors (dated by TCRdb to about 2017). In the study overall: An earlier analysis of several hundred of the donors reported 276 Gb of sequence data and approximately 120 million unique TCR beta sequences obtained from 150 million to 200 million T cells. The number of donors typed differed by locus, with about 629-640 for A, B, C, DRB1 and DQB1, 522 for DQA1, over 600 for DPA1, and around 450 for DPB1. The study aimed to test whether signatures of past pathogen exposure could be identified by cataloging public T cell receptors. A later genetic analysis used genome-wide SNP genotypes for about 65% of the roughly 700 donors, treating that subset as a discovery cohort. Across about 380 genotyped donors of the cohort, an average of about 240,000 unique TCR beta nucleotide sequences per donor were sequenced, and roughly 20% of those sequences were non-productive. A later analysis re-analyzed previously published TCR beta repertoires from 660 or so donors and added high-resolution HLA genotyping to study TCR occurrence patterns. Alongside the repertoire data, information on donor age, sex, ethnicity and CMV serostatus was compiled. HLA typing included class I and class II loci at four-digit resolution. A few DR-DQ haplotypes were handled as single units for association and clustering because linkage in the cohort was strong. All discovery cohort repertoires had been generated using a single sequencing platform. To predict cytomegalovirus infection status, the study brought together high-throughput TCR immunosequencing, statistical association of individual TCRs with disease status, and machine learning. In the later analysis, no new phenotypic data were used to find candidate immune exposures; instead, reliance was placed on TCR beta sequences and their occurrence across donors. Of the 398 genotyped donors, 65% to 90% fell in the genetic ancestry cluster associated with self-reported Caucasian donors. Besides the first cohort of roughly 700 subjects, a separate validation cohort made up of some 110 different subjects was used. Using immunosequencing, the study profiled T cell repertoires from approximately 700 subjects and related those repertoires to cytomegalovirus serostatus. An earlier analysis of around 580 of the donors used high-throughput TCR beta sequencing to judge whether each TCR beta V gene segment behaved as functional or pseudogenic. Around 320 gigabases of sequencing data and approximately 85 million unique TCR sequences were included in an early release covering over 600 HLA-typed donors. General findings and caveats noted by the study authors: In an earlier analysis of fewer than 750 of the donors, most TCR beta V segments were observed in productive rearrangements about 87% or about 30% of the time, broadly matching IMGT annotations. An association between a missense DCLRE1C variant and V-gene and J-gene trimming of TCR beta chains was found in a later genetic analysis and replicated in an independent cohort. In a later analysis, TCR association rates were found to vary across HLA loci, with the most associated TCRs seen for DRB1 alleles and the fewest for HLA-C alleles. A later analysis found that HLA-associated TCR beta chains were more clonally expanded and had lower generation probabilities than equally common non-associated chains. The study gave a list of 150 to 200 TCR beta chains associated with cytomegalovirus. Assigning TCR associations to individual alleles was difficult when HLA alleles, especially DR and DQ, strongly co-occurred. In a later analysis, more than 15,000 TCR beta sequences were associated with specific HLA alleles at a false discovery rate of 0.05. Across donors, most TCR sequences were observed very rarely, whereas some public TCRs were present in many individuals. It was suggested by the authors that the approach could potentially be generalized to other disease states and immunological phenotypes. Correlated functional status among segregating V segments might be attributable to linkage disequilibrium, but an unknown experimental factor could not be ruled out. In vitro tests confirmed that a few of the cytomegalovirus-associated TCR beta chains recognize cytomegalovirus antigens. The only immune exposure information available for the cohort was CMV serostatus. In both the original and validation cohorts, the classifier was reported to diagnose cytomegalovirus status with high specificity and sensitivity. Sequencing depth was assumed to be roughly uniform across donors in the presence/absence analyses, though that assumption may not hold. Some IMGT-functional V segments, including TRBV6-2 and TRBV6-3, could not be told apart with the 87-base-pair reads, so those segments were excluded. Because some donors lacked HLA typing at each locus, the association tests relied only on the typed subset. A further reported finding was that TCR beta sequences accurately predicted the HLA-A and HLA-B alleles for most subjects in the first cohort. Because counts were too low, 15 or so rarely observed V segments, including chromosome 9 orphons, were excluded from the earlier analysis of 587 of the donors. The cohort was sequenced for TCR beta chains only, and without alpha or paired-chain data the features that could be detected were limited. In a later genetic analysis, fewer N-insertions in productive TCRs were reported among donors in an Asian-associated ancestry cluster than the roughly 700-donor mean. In a later analysis, most CMV-associated TCR beta chains were found to appear HLA-restricted, with HLA associations seemingly driven largely by CMV exposure. A later analysis reported that several top co-occurrence clusters appeared linked to parvovirus B19, influenza, CMV and Epstein-Barr virus. The sequencing pipeline was judged likely to have produced a cluster of highly shared sequence variants as a technical artifact.

CDR1 and CDR2 are drawn from the germline V gene: SQVTM, ANQGSEA. The cysteine opens and the phenylalanine closes a CDR3 of 13 amino acids. Kept here is only the CDR3 DNA, which spans 39 bases and is read in frame from base 1. V is pruned by 5 bases and J by 8 bases, leaving 7 bases of the junction without a gene match. Note on this clone: This clone's antigen is unknown. No qualities accompany the bases; no much larger clone lies one base away.

The library was obtained by the immunoSEQ multiplex PCR assay. The multiplex PCR relied on a mix of 60 forward primers for TCR Vbeta segments and 13 reverse primers for TCR Jbeta segments. The CDR3 region of rearranged TCR beta genes was amplified from genomic DNA with a multiplex PCR assay. The amplified TCR beta libraries were sequenced on the Illumina HiSeq System as 87-base-pair reads. From the authors' description of their analysis: A later analysis counted 75 million to 100 million unique TCR beta chains across the 690 or so repertoires, and some 11 million of these chains were shared by at least two donors. To remove PCR and sequencing errors, raw reads were error-corrected and collapsed into unique sequences using a nearest-neighbor algorithm that merged closely related sequences. CDR3 sequences were aligned to IMGT reference sequences to assign V, D and J gene segments. For a sequence to be retained, at least a six-nucleotide match to both a V gene segment and a J gene segment was required. A rearrangement counted as productive if the CDR3 had no stop codons and remained in frame with V and J, and every other rearrangement counted as non-productive. Following IMGT convention, CDR3 was defined as the stretch from the second conserved V-encoded cysteine up to the conserved J-encoded phenylalanine. The earlier analysis of about 570 of the donors excluded any sequence lacking an unambiguous match to a single V gene segment. An earlier analysis of 500 to 700 of the donors classified V segments as functional when productive rearrangements were above 56.7% and as segregating when the standard deviation between donors was above 5%. A statistical classification framework was built for diagnosing cytomegalovirus status from the catalog of TCR beta chain sequences. In a later analysis, V and J genes were assigned by comparing TCR nucleotide sequences against IMGT/GENE-DB human TR gene sequences. A later analysis assigned CDR3 sequences and most-parsimonious VDJ recombination scenarios with the TCRdist pipeline. In a later analysis, each TCR beta chain was defined by its CDR3 amino acid sequence together with its V-gene family, and reads lacking a unique V-gene family were excluded. A later analysis removed 550 to 650 highly shared, low-generation-probability nucleotide sequences to deal with suspected cross-contamination and a sequencing artifact. In a later analysis, a clonal expansion index was calculated for each public chain from normalized within-repertoire ranks of inferred template counts. In a later analysis, generation probabilities were computed using a VDJ recombination model fitted to out-of-frame rearrangements, and the results were checked against IGoR. Hypergeometric tests were used in a later analysis to score TCR-TCR, TCR-HLA and TCR-CMV co-occurrence, with a repertoire-size bias correction applied to the TCR pairs. To estimate false discovery rates, a later analysis permuted the HLA or CMV assignments 20 times. In a later analysis, co-occurring TCRs were grouped with DBSCAN, and TCRdist sequence similarity was added when clustering was performed within HLA-allele-positive subsets. For co-occurrence clustering, repertoires with fewer than 30,000 or more than 120,000 public chains were excluded, along with roughly 5 repertoires with anomalous nucleotide sharing. TCRdb stores this immuneACCESS table with in-frame sequences only. Part of the clones is absent; in the studies checked, under half of the shortfall reflects unresolved V genes, and no reason is known for the rest. From that table come the V and J calls and clone size; the DNA was used to work out D and trimming. The table for this sample lists some 54,000 clones; around 80% of them were counted only once. The top ten hold around 5.4% of the sample.

In total, 600 or so healthy bone marrow donors made up the cohort. Cohort members were all nominally healthy when sampled, although unrecorded immune exposures were likely present. The donor was CMV seronegative and was included in the group of approximately 350 seronegative cohort members. Each donor provided a peripheral blood sample, and peripheral blood mononuclear cells were used for TCR beta sequencing. The Qiagen DNeasy Blood Extraction Kit was used to extract genomic DNA from the blood cell samples. Rearrangement joined TRBV29-1 to TRBJ2-1, with 9 junctional bases fitting TRBD1. The TCR comes from a male donor in good health and CMV-seronegative. The sequenced material came from PBMCs. The DNA is as follows: TGCAGCGTTACCCCGGGACAGGGCCATGAGCAGTTCTTC. This is translated as CSVTPGQGHEQFF.